This TCR beta chain was found in a study of OX40 agonist ivuxolimab in advanced cancers. The CDR3 runs to 15 residues. From germline, CDR1 is MDHEN and CDR2 SYDVKM. Trimming cost V 7 bases and J 3 bases, with 16 bases left between them. Sequencing used immunoSEQ multiplex PCR; TCRdb keeps in-frame clones, though not all of them. This repertoire shows tens of thousands of clones, under 90% found once; its top ten account for approximately 0.44%. The sequencing used CD4+ or CD8+ T cells sorted from blood, collected in a trial of the OX40 agonist ivuxolimab. V gene TRBV28 combines with J gene TRBJ2-4, with D perhaps being TRBD1 or TRBD2 (5 bases each). This TCR came from an adult with an advanced solid tumor such as melanoma, head and neck, liver or kidney cancer. The CDR3 DNA is TGTGCCAGCACTCCCCGGGGTGGGGGCAAAAACATTCAGTACTTC. It translates to CASTPRGGGKNIQYF.